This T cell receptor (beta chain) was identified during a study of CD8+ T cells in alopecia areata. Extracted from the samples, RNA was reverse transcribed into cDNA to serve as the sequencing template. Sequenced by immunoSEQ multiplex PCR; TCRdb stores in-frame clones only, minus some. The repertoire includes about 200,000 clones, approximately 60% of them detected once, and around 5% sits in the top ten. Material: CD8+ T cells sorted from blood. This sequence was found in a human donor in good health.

The CDR3 region is CASSLVLVVPGRNNYEQYF. The DNA of the CDR3 is TGCGCCAGCAGCTTGGTCCTCGTGGTTCCGGGACGGAATAACTACGAGCAGTACTTC. The V and J genes are TRBV5-1 and TRBJ2-7; D may be TRBD1 or TRBD2 (5 bases each). Germline CDR1 and CDR2: SGHRS and YFSETQ. The CDR3 is 19 amino acids. V was clipped by 0 bases and J by 3 bases, with 25 bases between them.